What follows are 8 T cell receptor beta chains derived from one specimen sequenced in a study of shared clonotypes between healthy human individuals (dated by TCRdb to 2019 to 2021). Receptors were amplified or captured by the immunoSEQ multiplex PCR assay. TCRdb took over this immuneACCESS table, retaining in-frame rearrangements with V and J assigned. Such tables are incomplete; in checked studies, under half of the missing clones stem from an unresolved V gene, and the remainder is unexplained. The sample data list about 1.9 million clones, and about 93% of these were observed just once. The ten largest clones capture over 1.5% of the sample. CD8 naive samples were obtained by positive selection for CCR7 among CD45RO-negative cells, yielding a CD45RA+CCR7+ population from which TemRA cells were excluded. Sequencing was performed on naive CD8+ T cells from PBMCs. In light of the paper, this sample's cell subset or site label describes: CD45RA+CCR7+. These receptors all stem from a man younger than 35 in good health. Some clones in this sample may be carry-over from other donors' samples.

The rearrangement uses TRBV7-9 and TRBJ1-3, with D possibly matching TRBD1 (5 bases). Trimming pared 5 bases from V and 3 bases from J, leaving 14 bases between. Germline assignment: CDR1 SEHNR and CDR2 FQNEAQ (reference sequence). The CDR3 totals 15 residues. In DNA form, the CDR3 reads TGTGCCAGCAGCCCTACTGGCAGGGTTGGAAACACCATATATTTT. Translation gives CASSPTGRVGNTIYF.

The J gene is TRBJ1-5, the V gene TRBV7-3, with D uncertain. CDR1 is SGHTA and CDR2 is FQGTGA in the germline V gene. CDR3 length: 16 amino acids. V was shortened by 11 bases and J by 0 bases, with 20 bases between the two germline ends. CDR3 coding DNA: TGTGCCGGGCGGCAGGACCTCTCTTATAGCAATCAGCCCCAGCATTTT. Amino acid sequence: CAGRQDLSYSNQPQHF.

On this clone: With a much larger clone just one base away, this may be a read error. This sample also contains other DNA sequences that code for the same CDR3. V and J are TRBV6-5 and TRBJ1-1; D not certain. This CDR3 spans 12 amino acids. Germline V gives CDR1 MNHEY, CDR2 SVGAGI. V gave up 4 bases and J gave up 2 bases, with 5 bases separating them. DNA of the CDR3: TGTGCCAGCAGTTGGGGTAACACTGAAGCTTTCTTT. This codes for CASSWGNTEAFF.

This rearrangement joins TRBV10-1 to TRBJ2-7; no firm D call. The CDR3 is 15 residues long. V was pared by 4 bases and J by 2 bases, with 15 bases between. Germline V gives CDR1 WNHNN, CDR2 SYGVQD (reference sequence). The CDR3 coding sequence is TGCGCCAGCAGTGGATACACCCAAGGCCCCTACGAGCAGTACTTC. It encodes CASSGYTQGPYEQYF.

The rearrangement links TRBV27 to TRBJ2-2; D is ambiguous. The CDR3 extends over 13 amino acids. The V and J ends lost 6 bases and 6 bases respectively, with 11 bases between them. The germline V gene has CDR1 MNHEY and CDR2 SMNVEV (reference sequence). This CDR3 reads CASRPTPPGELFF. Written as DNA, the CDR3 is TGTGCCAGCAGACCCACCCCCCCCGGGGAGCTGTTTTTT.

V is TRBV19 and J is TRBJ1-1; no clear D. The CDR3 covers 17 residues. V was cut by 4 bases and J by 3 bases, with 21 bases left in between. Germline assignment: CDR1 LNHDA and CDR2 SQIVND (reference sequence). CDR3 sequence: CASSTPTFRTGDTEAFF. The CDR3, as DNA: TGTGCCAGTAGTACCCCCACTTTTCGTACCGGGGACACTGAAGCTTTCTTT.

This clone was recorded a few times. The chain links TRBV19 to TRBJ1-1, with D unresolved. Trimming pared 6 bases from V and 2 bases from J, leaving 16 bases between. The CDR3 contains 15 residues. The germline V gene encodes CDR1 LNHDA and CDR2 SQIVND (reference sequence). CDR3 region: CASRSLWVDNTEAFF. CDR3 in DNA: TGTGCCAGTAGATCCCTTTGGGTCGATAACACTGAAGCTTTCTTT.

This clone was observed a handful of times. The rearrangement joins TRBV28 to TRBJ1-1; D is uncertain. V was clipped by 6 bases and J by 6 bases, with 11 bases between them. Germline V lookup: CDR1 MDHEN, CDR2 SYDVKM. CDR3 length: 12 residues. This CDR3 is CASSPPGSEAFF. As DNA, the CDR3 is TGTGCCAGCAGCCCCCCGGGGTCTGAAGCTTTCTTT.